This record concerns one T cell receptor (beta chain) sequence. This clone was seen only a few times. The antigen it binds to is not known. Base qualities are not provided; no much larger clone lies one nucleotide away. This sample stems from a study of cytomegalovirus exposure and HLA in healthy donors (dated by TCRdb to the late 2010s). A note on the overall study: In an earlier analysis of fewer than 750 of the donors, 276 Gb of sequence data and 100 million or so unique TCR beta sequences from about 190 million T cells were reported. A later genetic analysis took genome-wide SNP genotypes for about 55% of the roughly 670 donors and used that subset as a discovery cohort. The study aimed to test whether cataloging public T cell receptors could reveal signatures of past pathogen exposure. In addition to the first cohort of about 650 subjects, a separate validation cohort of under 150 different subjects was used. Using immunosequencing, the study profiled T cell repertoires from about 650 subjects and related those repertoires to cytomegalovirus serostatus. On average, 235,054 unique TCR beta nucleotide sequences were sequenced per donor among a few hundred genotyped donors of the cohort, with about 19% of those sequences being non-productive. HLA typing covered class I and class II loci at four-digit resolution. Typing coverage varied by locus: about 620-630 donors for A, B, C, DRB1 and DQB1; more than 500 for DQA1; approximately 570 for DPA1; about 450 for DPB1. Donor age, sex, ethnicity and CMV serostatus were collected together with the repertoire data. All discovery cohort repertoires had been generated on a single sequencing platform. To predict cytomegalovirus infection status, the study brought together high-throughput TCR immunosequencing, statistical association of individual TCRs with disease status, and machine learning. To study patterns of TCR occurrence, a later analysis re-analyzed previously published TCR beta repertoires from 650 to 750 donors and added high-resolution HLA genotyping. Around 330 gigabases of sequencing data and approximately 91 million unique TCR sequences made up an early release that covered 640 HLA-typed donors. Because of strong linkage in the cohort, five DR-DQ haplotypes were treated as single units for association and clustering. The genetic ancestry cluster associated with self-reported Caucasian donors included 81% of the 398 genotyped donors. An earlier analysis of approximately 640 of the donors applied high-throughput TCR beta sequencing to assess whether each TCR beta V gene segment acted as functional or pseudogenic. The later analysis used no new phenotypic data to find candidate immune exposures, relying instead on TCR beta sequences and their occurrence across donors.

The germline V gene yields MNHNS for CDR1 and SASEGT for CDR2. V gives up 4 bases and J gives up 9 bases, and the segment between their germline ends measures 10 bases. The CDR3 holds 11 amino acids from the cysteine to the phenylalanine. Only the CDR3 DNA is retained, 33 bases long and in frame from the first base. What the study reported, not specific to this receptor: In a later analysis, the rate of TCR association differed among HLA loci, with DRB1 alleles having the most associated TCRs and HLA-C alleles having the fewest. Assigning TCR associations to individual alleles was difficult when HLA alleles, especially DR and DQ, strongly co-occurred. According to a later analysis, most CMV-associated TCR beta chains appeared to be HLA-restricted, and the HLA associations seemed to be driven largely by CMV exposure. Only TCR beta chains were sequenced in this cohort, and the absence of alpha or paired-chain data limited detectable features. An association between a missense DCLRE1C variant and V-gene and J-gene trimming of TCR beta chains was found in a later genetic analysis and replicated in an independent cohort. Immune exposure information for the cohort was limited to CMV serostatus. While some public TCRs were present in many individuals, most TCR sequences turned up only very rarely across donors. A further reported finding was that TCR beta sequences accurately predicted the HLA-A and HLA-B alleles for most subjects in the first cohort. Compared with the 666-donor mean, donors in an Asian-associated ancestry cluster had fewer N-insertions in productive TCRs, according to a later genetic analysis. In a later analysis, 16,951 TCR beta sequences were associated with specific HLA alleles at a false discovery rate of 0.05. According to a later analysis, parvovirus B19, influenza, CMV and Epstein-Barr virus appeared linked to several top co-occurrence clusters. A few of the identified cytomegalovirus-associated TCR beta chains were confirmed in vitro to be specific for cytomegalovirus antigens. Because counts were too low, seventeen rarely observed V segments, including chromosome 9 orphons, were left out of the earlier analysis of 587 of the donors. Cytomegalovirus status was reported to be diagnosed by the classifier with high specificity and sensitivity in both the original and validation cohorts. The presence/absence analyses assumed that sequencing depth was roughly uniform across donors, and that assumption may not be true. In an earlier analysis of over 550 of the donors, most TCR beta V segments were observed in productive rearrangements about 90% or about 30% of the time, broadly matching IMGT annotations. A total of 164 TCR beta chains were listed by the study as associated with cytomegalovirus. According to the authors, the approach could potentially be generalized to other disease states and immunological phenotypes. Compared with equally common non-associated chains, HLA-associated TCR beta chains in a later analysis were more clonally expanded and had lower generation probabilities. Linkage disequilibrium might explain the correlated functional status among segregating V segments, but an unknown experimental factor could not be ruled out. Because some donors lacked HLA typing at each locus, the association tests relied only on the typed subset. Some IMGT-functional V segments, including TRBV6-2 and TRBV6-3, could not be told apart with the 87-base-pair reads, so those segments were excluded. A cluster of highly shared sequence variants was judged likely to represent a technical artifact of the sequencing pipeline.

The cohort comprised some 680 healthy bone marrow donors. At the time of sampling, all cohort members were nominally healthy, though unrecorded immune exposures were likely present. The donor was CMV seropositive and was included in the group of 250 to 300 seropositive cohort members. Each donor provided a peripheral blood sample, and peripheral blood mononuclear cells were used for TCR beta sequencing. Genomic DNA extraction from the blood cell samples was performed with the Qiagen DNeasy Blood Extraction Kit. Libraries came from the immunoSEQ multiplex PCR assay. A mixture of 60 forward primers for TCR Vbeta segments and 13 reverse primers for TCR Jbeta segments was used in the multiplex PCR. Amplification of the CDR3 region of rearranged TCR beta genes was performed with a multiplex PCR assay on genomic DNA. Amplified TCR beta libraries were sequenced as 87-base-pair reads on the Illumina HiSeq System. Under the source paper's analysis protocol: A later analysis tallied roughly 78 million unique TCR beta chains across the 600 to 700 repertoires, and approximately 11 million of those chains were shared by two or more donors. A nearest-neighbor algorithm error-corrected the raw reads and collapsed the reads into unique sequences, merging closely related sequences to remove PCR and sequencing errors. Alignment of CDR3 sequences to IMGT reference sequences was used to assign V, D and J gene segments. For a sequence to be retained, a match of at least six nucleotides to both a V gene segment and a J gene segment was required. A rearrangement was called productive if the CDR3 had no stop codons and remained in frame with V and J, and every other rearrangement was called non-productive. Following IMGT convention, CDR3 was defined as the stretch from the second conserved V-encoded cysteine to the conserved J-encoded phenylalanine. The earlier analysis of roughly 590 of the donors excluded sequences that lacked an unambiguous match to a single V gene segment. An earlier analysis of a few hundred of the donors called V segments functional above 56.7% productive rearrangements and segregating when the between-donor standard deviation exceeded 5%. A statistical classification framework was built for diagnosing cytomegalovirus status from the catalog of TCR beta chain sequences. V and J gene assignment, in a later analysis, came from comparing TCR nucleotide sequences with IMGT/GENE-DB human TR gene sequences. The TCRdist pipeline was used in a later analysis to assign CDR3 sequences and most-parsimonious VDJ recombination scenarios. A later analysis defined each TCR beta chain by its CDR3 amino acid sequence plus V-gene family, and excluded reads lacking a unique V-gene family. As a way to deal with suspected cross-contamination and a sequencing artifact, a later analysis dropped hundreds of nucleotide sequences that were highly shared and had low generation probability. In a later analysis, a clonal expansion index for each public chain was calculated from normalized within-repertoire ranks of inferred template counts. In a later analysis, generation probabilities were computed using a VDJ recombination model fitted to out-of-frame rearrangements, and the results were checked against IGoR. In a later analysis, TCR-TCR, TCR-HLA and TCR-CMV co-occurrence was scored with hypergeometric tests, and a repertoire-size bias correction was applied to TCR pairs. In a later analysis, false discovery rates were estimated by permuting HLA or CMV assignments 20 times. In a later analysis, co-occurring TCRs were grouped using DBSCAN, with TCRdist sequence similarity added in when clustering inside HLA-allele-positive subsets. Repertoires with fewer than 30,000 or more than 120,000 public chains, plus five repertoires with anomalous nucleotide sharing, were excluded from co-occurrence clustering. What TCRdb holds here is the immuneACCESS table cut down to in-frame rearrangements. Part of the clones is not present; checked against another copy, under half of the missing clones reflect an unresolved V gene, and the others are unexplained. For V, J and clone size, that table is used; D and trimming come from the DNA. The sample has approximately 110,000 clones on record, less than 70% of them singletons. The ten largest account for about 5.5% of the sample.

The sequence is built from TRBV6-1 and TRBJ2-7; the D gene is not confidently resolved. Input material: PBMCs. The receptor was derived from a woman in her 70s in good health and CMV-seropositive. Here the CDR3 is given as CASSGGAWQYF. The sequenced DNA is TGTGCCAGCAGTGGCGGAGCCTGGCAGTACTTC.